This TCR beta chain emerged from a study of CD4 T cells in relation to SARS-CoV-2 and coronaviruses. As to this clone: The target antigen is unknown.

Some clones are missing from TCRdb's copy, which holds only in-frame ones; the method was immunoSEQ multiplex PCR. The data contain under 25,000 clones, around 82% of them singletons. Germline CDR1 SGHKS, CDR2 YYEKEE (reference sequence). The CDR3 contains 14 residues. V dropped 2 bases and J dropped 3 bases, with 10 bases sitting between them. Unexposed donor CD4+ T cells date from 2011-2018, before the COVID-19 pandemic. CD4+ T cells were isolated from the cells after 10 days of culture. Cultures received half-medium IL-2 refreshes on days 3 and 7. Sequenced material: CD4+ T cells from PBMCs, cultured in vitro. This sequence originates from a human donor in good health. J is TRBJ2-3 and V is TRBV5-5, with unresolved D. The CDR3: CASSLGPVTDTQYF. CDR3 nucleotide sequence: TGTGCCAGCAGCTTAGGTCCAGTTACAGATACGCAGTATTTT.